This T cell receptor beta chain was captured by sequencing in a study of Tregs in tolerant kidney transplant recipients. Assay used: immunoSEQ multiplex PCR; TCRdb lists only in-frame clones, some missing. Of tens of thousands of clones listed, less than 97% are singletons. The germline CDR1 and CDR2 sequences are MNHEY and SVGAGI. The CDR3 is made up of 13 amino acids. V lost 8 bases to trimming and J lost 0 bases, with 10 bases between them. For this clone: Its antigen is as yet unknown.

The J gene is TRBJ1-1, the V gene TRBV6-5, with unresolved D. Source material: Tregs from blood cultured with allogeneic cells. This clonotype originated in a human donor in good health. The CDR3 DNA reads TGTGCCAGCTTCAAAAAGATGAACACTGAAGCTTTCTTT. It translates to CASFKKMNTEAFF.